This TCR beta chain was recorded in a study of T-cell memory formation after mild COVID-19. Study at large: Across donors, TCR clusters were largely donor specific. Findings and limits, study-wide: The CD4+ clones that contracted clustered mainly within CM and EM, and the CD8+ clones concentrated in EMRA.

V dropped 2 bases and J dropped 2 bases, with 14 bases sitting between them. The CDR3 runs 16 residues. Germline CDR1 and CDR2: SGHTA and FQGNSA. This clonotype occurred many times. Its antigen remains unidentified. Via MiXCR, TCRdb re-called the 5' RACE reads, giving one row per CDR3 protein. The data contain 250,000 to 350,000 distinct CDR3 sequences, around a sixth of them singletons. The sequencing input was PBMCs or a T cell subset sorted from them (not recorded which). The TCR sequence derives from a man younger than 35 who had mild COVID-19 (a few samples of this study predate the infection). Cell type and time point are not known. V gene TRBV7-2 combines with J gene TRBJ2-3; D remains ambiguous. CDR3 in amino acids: CASSLKSRVPTDTQYF. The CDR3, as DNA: TGTGCCAGCAGCTTAAAGAGCCGCGTCCCCACAGATACGCAGTATTTT.